The clone carrying this T cell receptor (beta chain) occurred many times. Its antigen is currently unknown. This entry comes from a study of early T cells in non-severe SARS-CoV-2 infection. Study in general: Bulk RNA taken from unsorted whole blood was sequenced, leaving chains unpaired.

There are 14 residues in the CDR3. Trimming took 2 bases from V and 4 from J, leaving 11 bases between them. Germline assignment: CDR1 MNHEY and CDR2 SVGAGI. Study-wide results and limits: VDJdb-based matching was biased toward anti-spike CD8 responses and missed private and CD4 specificities.

Individual cDNA molecules carried attached unique molecular identifiers. TCRdb itself ran the 5' RACE reads through MiXCR, one entry per CDR3 protein. The repertoire holds about 30,000 distinct CDR3 sequences, with around 5.4% as singletons. The sequence was collected from an adult who was a healthcare worker with PCR-confirmed SARS-CoV-2 infection or an uninfected control (not recorded which). Material: whole blood. V usage is TRBV6-5 and J usage is TRBJ2-5, with D maybe TRBD2 (6 bases). This CDR3 reads CASSYGREGETQYF. CDR3 nucleotide sequence: TGTGCCAGCAGTTACGGGCGGGAAGGAGAGACCCAGTACTTC.